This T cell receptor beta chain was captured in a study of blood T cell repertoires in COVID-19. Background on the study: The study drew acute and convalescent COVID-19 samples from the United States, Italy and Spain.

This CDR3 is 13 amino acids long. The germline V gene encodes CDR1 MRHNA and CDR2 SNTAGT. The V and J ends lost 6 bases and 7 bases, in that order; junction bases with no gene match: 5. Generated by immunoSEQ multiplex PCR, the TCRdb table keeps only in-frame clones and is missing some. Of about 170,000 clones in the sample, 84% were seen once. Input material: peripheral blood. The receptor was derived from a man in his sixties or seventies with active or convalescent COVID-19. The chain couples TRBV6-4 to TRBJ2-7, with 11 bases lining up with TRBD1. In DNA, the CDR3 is TGTGCCAGCAGCGTGGACAGGGGGCGGGAGCAGTACTTC. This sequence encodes CASSVDRGREQYF.